These T cell receptor beta chains were read from a single sample in a study of radiotherapy plus CTLA-4 blockade in lung cancer. The protocol was immunoSEQ multiplex PCR, while the TCRdb copy is restricted to in-frame clones and leaves out a portion. Of approximately 110,000 clones in the sample, more than 75% are singletons; the top ten hold 3.3%. The source material was peripheral blood, sampled from a patient treated with radiotherapy plus ipilimumab. The origin of the receptors is a human donor with non-small cell lung cancer that progressed on radiotherapy plus ipilimumab. Some clones in this sample may be carry-over from other donors' samples. CDR3s include the opening cysteine and the closing phenylalanine or tryptophan. A D gene is named only where the DNA matches it firmly. Some rows have no size entry. The others give once, few or many, or a class for an expanded clone.

abundance | d_gene | j_gene | v_gene | CDR3nt | CDR3aa
. | . | TRBJ1-4 | TRBV27 | TGTGCCAGCAGTTCAGAGTACACGACAACTAATGAAAAACTGTTTTTT | CASSSEYTTTNEKLFF
. | . | TRBJ2-5 | TRBV27 | TGTGCCAGCAGTTTCCGGACCCAAGAGACCCAGTACTTC | CASSFRTQETQYF
once | . | TRBJ2-7 | TRBV2 | TGTGCCAGCAATGGGGTAGGGTACGAGCAGTACTTC | CASNGVGYEQYF
. | TRBD1 | TRBJ2-7 | TRBV25-1 | TGTGCCAGCAGTCTCCCCGGGACAGGTTCGTACGAGCAGTACTTC | CASSLPGTGSYEQYF
. | TRBD1 | TRBJ2-6 | TRBV7-2 | TGTGCCAGCAGCCGACAGGGCTCTGGGGCCAACGTCCTGACTTTC | CASSRQGSGANVLTF
. | . | TRBJ2-7 | TRBV4-1 | TGCGCCAGCAGCCCACGGGACGGCCTTGAGTTTTACTTC | CASSPRDGLEFYF
. | . | TRBJ2-6 | TRBV27 | TGTGCCAGCAGTTCTGGACGGACCTCTGGGGCCAACGTCCTGACTTTC | CASSSGRTSGANVLTF
. | . | TRBJ1-4 | TRBV2 | TGTGCCAGCAGAAAAGGGACGGATAATGAAAAACTGTTTTTT | CASRKGTDNEKLFF
. | . | TRBJ2-7 | TRBV5-1 | TGCGCCAGCAGCTTTTCCTCTTTGGGGATGAACGAGCAGTACTTC | CASSFSSLGMNEQYF
. | . | TRBJ1-2 | TRBV5-1 | TGCGCCAGCAGCGCCGGACCCCCCTATGGCTACACCTTC | CASSAGPPYGYTF
once | TRBD2 | TRBJ2-5 | TRBV7-2 | TGTGCCAGCAGCTTAGGCGGGGGGGCTTTTGAGACCCAGTACTTC | CASSLGGGAFETQYF
. | TRBD2 | TRBJ2-5 | TRBV7-9 | TGTGCCAGCAGGCTGGGTAGCGGGGGTCAAGAGACCCAGTACTTC | CASRLGSGGQETQYF
. | . | TRBJ2-3 | TRBV5-1 | TGCGCCAGCAGGATGACAGTTCTGGCTAGCACAGATACGCAGTATTTT | CASRMTVLASTDTQYF
. | . | TRBJ2-1 | TRBV5-1 | TGCGCCAGCAGCTTGGACAAAATATACAATGAGCAGTTCTTC | CASSLDKIYNEQFF
. | . | TRBJ2-5 | TRBV7-2 | TGTGCCAGCAGCTTAGTTCGTGGGAGGGAGACCCAGTACTTC | CASSLVRGRETQYF
. | TRBD1 | TRBJ1-5 | TRBV28 | TGTGCCAGCGGGGACCGGACAGGAGTTAATCAGCCCCAGCATTTT | CASGDRTGVNQPQHF
. | TRBD2 | TRBJ2-5 | TRBV5-1 | TGCGCCAGCAGCTTGAAACTAGCGGGGGGAGAGACCCAGTACTTC | CASSLKLAGGETQYF
. | TRBD1 | TRBJ2-1 | TRBV5-4 | TGTGCCAGCAGCTCCCTACAGGGGGCGGACAATGAGCAGTTCTTC | CASSSLQGADNEQFF
once | . | TRBJ2-1 | TRBV7-2 | TGTGCCAGCAGCTCGTCGGGGGTCTCCTACAATGAGCAGTTCTTC | CASSSSGVSYNEQFF
. | TRBD1 | TRBJ2-7 | TRBV12-5 | TGTGCTAGTGGCTCCCCGACAGGGGAGTACTTC | CASGSPTGEYF
. | TRBD1 | TRBJ1-4 | TRBV5-1 | TGCGCCAGCAGCGAGGACAGGCGGTTCCGAAAACTGTTTTTT | CASSEDRRFRKLFF
. | . | TRBJ1-6 | TRBV28 | TGTGCCAGCAGTTCAGAGGGTCAGGGTAATTCACCCCTCCACTTT | CASSSEGQGNSPLHF
. | . | TRBJ2-7 | TRBV11-2 | TGTGCCAGCAGCCTTTGGGGGGCAGTTCCCCACGAGCAGTACTTC | CASSLWGAVPHEQYF
. | . | TRBJ2-1 | TRBV6-5 | TGTGCCAGCAGCCGATTTACGGGTGAGCAGTTCTTC | CASSRFTGEQFF
. | . | TRBJ2-1 | TRBV19 | TGTGCCAGTAGTTTCGCCGGACAAAACAATGAGCAGTTCTTC | CASSFAGQNNEQFF
. | . | TRBJ1-3 | TRBV7-2 | TGTGCCAGCAGCCCGAACCAGGGACCGAGCTCTGGAAACACCATATATTTT | CASSPNQGPSSGNTIYF
. | TRBD1 | TRBJ1-2 | TRBV7-6 | TGTGCCAGCAGCTCGACGGGACAGGGGGCCGATGGCTACACCTTC | CASSSTGQGADGYTF
once | . | TRBJ1-1 | TRBV6-5 | TGTGCCAGCAGCCACCTAGGGACCGAGAACACTGAAGCTTTCTTT | CASSHLGTENTEAFF
few | TRBD2 | TRBJ2-3 | TRBV5-1 | TGCGCCAGCAGCGGGGGACTAGCGGGGGCAACGGATACGCAGTATTTT | CASSGGLAGATDTQYF
. | . | TRBJ2-7 | TRBV6-1 | TGTGCCAGCAGTGAATGGGGGCAACCCTCCTACGAGCAGTACTTC | CASSEWGQPSYEQYF
few | . | TRBJ1-5 | TRBV7-2 | TGTGCCAGCAGCAGGGGCGTAGGCAATCAGCCCCAGCATTTT | CASSRGVGNQPQHF
. | TRBD1 | TRBJ1-5 | TRBV7-8 | TGTGCCAGCACCGACAGGGCCAATCAGCCCCAGCATTTT | CASTDRANQPQHF
. | TRBD1 | TRBJ1-2 | TRBV5-4 | TGTGCCAGCAGTCAACCAGGGACAGGGTCCTTTAACTATGGCTACACCTTC | CASSQPGTGSFNYGYTF
. | . | TRBJ1-1 | TRBV6-1 | TGTGCCAGCAGTAGAGCCGTGAACACTGAAGCTTTCTTT | CASSRAVNTEAFF
. | . | TRBJ2-7 | TRBV18 | TGTGCCAGCTCACGTTCCGGGACGGCAACCTACGAGCAGTACTTC | CASSRSGTATYEQYF
once | TRBD2 | TRBJ2-3 | TRBV5-4 | TGTGCCAGCAGACCTACCGGGGGGGCCAAAGATACGCAGTATTTT | CASRPTGGAKDTQYF
. | . | TRBJ2-1 | TRBV11-3 | TGTGCCAGCAGCTCCGGGGGTGAGCAGTTCTTC | CASSSGGEQFF
. | TRBD1 | TRBJ1-1 | TRBV5-4 | TGTGCCAGCAGCTTGAAAAAACGGACAGGGGACCCTGAAGCTTTCTTT | CASSLKKRTGDPEAFF
. | . | TRBJ1-2 | TRBV18 | TGTGCCAGCTCACCACCGTCCGGGCAGGCTAGAGGCTACACCTTC | CASSPPSGQARGYTF
. | . | TRBJ1-4 | TRBV27 | TGTGCCAGCAGTTCGGCCGGTGGCGGGACTAATGAAAAACTGTTTTTT | CASSSAGGGTNEKLFF
. | TRBD2 | TRBJ2-7 | TRBV27 | TGTGCCAGCAGTTCTCCGGGACTAGCCAGCCACGAGCAGTACTTC | CASSSPGLASHEQYF
. | . | TRBJ2-4 | TRBV6-6 | TGTGCCAGCAGTTACCGGACGGGGGACGTTCAGTACTTC | CASSYRTGDVQYF
. | . | TRBJ2-3 | TRBV27 | TGTGCCAGCAGTTTAATCGGGACCCTAAGCACAGATACGCAGTATTTT | CASSLIGTLSTDTQYF